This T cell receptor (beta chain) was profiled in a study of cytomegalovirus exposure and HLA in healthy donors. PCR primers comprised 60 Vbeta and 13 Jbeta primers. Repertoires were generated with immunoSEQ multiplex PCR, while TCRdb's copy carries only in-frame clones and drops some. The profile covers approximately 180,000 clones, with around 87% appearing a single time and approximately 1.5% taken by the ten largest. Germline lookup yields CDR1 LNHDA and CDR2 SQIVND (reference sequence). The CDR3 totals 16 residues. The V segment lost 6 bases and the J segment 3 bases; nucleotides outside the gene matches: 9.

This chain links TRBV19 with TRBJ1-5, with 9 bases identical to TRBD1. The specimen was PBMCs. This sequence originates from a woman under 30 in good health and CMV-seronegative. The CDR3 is CASRDNYRGPNQPQHF. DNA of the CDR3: TGTGCCAGTAGGGATAACTACAGGGGGCCCAATCAGCCCCAGCATTTT. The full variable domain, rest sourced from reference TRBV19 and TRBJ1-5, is DGGITQSPKYLFRKEGQNVTLSCEQNLNHDAMYWYRQDPGQGLRLIYYSQIVNDFQKGDIAEGYSVSREKKESFPLTVTSAQKNPTAFYLCASRDNYRGPNQPQHFGDGTRLSIL.